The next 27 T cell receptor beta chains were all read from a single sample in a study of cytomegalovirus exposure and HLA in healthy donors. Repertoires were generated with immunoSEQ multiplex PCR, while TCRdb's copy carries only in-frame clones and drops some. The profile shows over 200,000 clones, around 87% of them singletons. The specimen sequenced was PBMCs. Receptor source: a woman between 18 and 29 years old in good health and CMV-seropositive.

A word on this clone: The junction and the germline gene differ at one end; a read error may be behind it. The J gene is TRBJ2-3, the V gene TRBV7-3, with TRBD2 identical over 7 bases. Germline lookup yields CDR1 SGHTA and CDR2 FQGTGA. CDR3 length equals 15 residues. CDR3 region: CASSLTSGARDTQYF. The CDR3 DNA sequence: TGTGCCAGCAGCCTAACGAGCGGGGCGCGAGATACGCAGTATTTT.

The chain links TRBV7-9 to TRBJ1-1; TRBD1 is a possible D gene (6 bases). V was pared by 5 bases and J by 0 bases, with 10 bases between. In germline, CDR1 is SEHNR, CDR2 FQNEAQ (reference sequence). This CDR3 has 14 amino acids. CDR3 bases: TGTGCCAGCAGCAACAGGGACATGAACACTGAAGCTTTCTTT. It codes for CASSNRDMNTEAFF.

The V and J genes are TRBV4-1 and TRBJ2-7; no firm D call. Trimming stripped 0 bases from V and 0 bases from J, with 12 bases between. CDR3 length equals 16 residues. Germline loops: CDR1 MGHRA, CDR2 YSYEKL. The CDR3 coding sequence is TGCGCCAGCAGCCAAGATCCAGTCCCCTCCTCCTACGAGCAGTACTTC. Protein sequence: CASSQDPVPSSYEQYF.

The CDR3 protein is CASSAEPGQGDGQPQHF. The DNA for the CDR3 is TGTGCCAGCAGTGCCGAACCCGGACAGGGGGATGGTCAGCCCCAGCATTTT. V gene TRBV28 combines with J gene TRBJ1-5, with 10 positions matching TRBD1. The germline gives CDR1 MDHEN, CDR2 SYDVKM. There are 17 residues in the CDR3. The junction had 13 bases not matched to a gene; V was cut back by 5 bases and J by 6 bases.

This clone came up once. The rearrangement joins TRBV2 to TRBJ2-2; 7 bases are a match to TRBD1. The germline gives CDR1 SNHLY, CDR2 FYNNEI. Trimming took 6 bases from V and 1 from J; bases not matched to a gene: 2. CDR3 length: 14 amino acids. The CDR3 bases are TGTGCCAGCAGGGGGACAGTGAACACCGGGGAGCTGTTTTTT. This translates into CASRGTVNTGELFF.

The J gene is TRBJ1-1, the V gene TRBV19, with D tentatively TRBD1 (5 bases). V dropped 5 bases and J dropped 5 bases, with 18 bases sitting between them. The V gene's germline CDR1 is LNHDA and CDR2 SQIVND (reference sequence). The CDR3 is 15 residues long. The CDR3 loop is CASSPNRGDSTEAFF. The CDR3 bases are TGTGCCAGTAGTCCGAATCGGGGGGATTCTACTGAAGCTTTCTTT.

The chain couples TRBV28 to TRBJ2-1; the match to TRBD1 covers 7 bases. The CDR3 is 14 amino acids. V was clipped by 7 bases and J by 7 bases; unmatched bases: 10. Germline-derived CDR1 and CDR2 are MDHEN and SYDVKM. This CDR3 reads CASTLDRVRNEQFF. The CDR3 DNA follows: TGTGCCAGCACCCTCGACAGGGTGCGAAATGAGCAGTTCTTC.

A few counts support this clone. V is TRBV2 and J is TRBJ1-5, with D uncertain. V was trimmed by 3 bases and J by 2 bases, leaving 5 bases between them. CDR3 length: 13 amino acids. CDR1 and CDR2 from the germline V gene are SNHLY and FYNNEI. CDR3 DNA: TGTGCCAGCAGTGAGGGAGGCAATCAGCCCCAGCATTTT. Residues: CASSEGGNQPQHF. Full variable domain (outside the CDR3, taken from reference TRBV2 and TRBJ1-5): EPEVTQTPSHQVTQMGQEVILRCVPISNHLYFYWYRQILGQKVEFLVSFYNNEISEKSEIFDDQFSVERPDGSNFTLKIRSTKLEDSAMYFCASSEGGNQPQHFGDGTRLSIL.

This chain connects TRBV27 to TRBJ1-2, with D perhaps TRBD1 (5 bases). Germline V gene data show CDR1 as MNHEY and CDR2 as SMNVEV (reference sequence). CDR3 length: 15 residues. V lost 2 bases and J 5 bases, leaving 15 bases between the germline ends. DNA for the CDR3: TGTGCCAGCAGTTTAAGTAGGGCAGGGAGGTATGGCTACACCTTC. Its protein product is CASSLSRAGRYGYTF.

DNA for the CDR3: TGCAGCGTTGAACAGGTCTACGGCTATGGCTACACCTTC. It encodes CSVEQVYGYGYTF. The rearrangement uses TRBV29-1 and TRBJ1-2; D is unresolved. Trimming shortened V by 2 bases and J by 4 bases, and 11 bases separated the two germline ends. The CDR3 is 13 residues long. Germline lookup yields CDR1 SQVTM and CDR2 ANQGSEA.

CDR3 amino acids: CASSLIAGSSYNEQFF. The DNA of the CDR3 is TGCGCCAGCAGCCTGATAGCGGGGAGCTCCTACAATGAGCAGTTCTTC. The V and J genes are TRBV5-1 and TRBJ2-1; 8 bases are shared with TRBD2. Germline trimming cut 4 bases from V and 0 bases from J; bases unmatched to any gene: 6. This CDR3 spans 16 amino acids. Germline V lookup: CDR1 SGHRS, CDR2 YFSETQ.

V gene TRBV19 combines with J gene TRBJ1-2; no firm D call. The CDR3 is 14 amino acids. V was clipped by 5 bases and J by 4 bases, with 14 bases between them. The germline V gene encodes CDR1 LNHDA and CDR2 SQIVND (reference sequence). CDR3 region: CASSPRVDGYGYTF. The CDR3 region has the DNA TGTGCCAGTAGTCCGAGGGTCGACGGCTATGGCTACACCTTC.

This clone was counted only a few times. CDR3 residues: CASRGVNTEAFF. In DNA form, the CDR3 reads TGTGCCAGCCGCGGGGTGAACACTGAAGCTTTCTTT. The gene calls are TRBV18 and TRBJ1-1, with unresolved D. This CDR3 spans 12 amino acids. Germline CDR1 reads KGHSH; CDR2 reads LQKENI. Trimming removed 8 bases from V and 0 bases from J, with 7 bases in between. Full variable domain (missing parts from reference TRBV18 and TRBJ1-1): NAGVMQNPRHLVRRRGQEARLRCSPMKGHSHVYWYRQLPEEGLKFMVYLQKENIIDESGMPKERFSAEFPKEGPSILRIQQVVRGDSAAYFCASRGVNTEAFFGQGTRLTVV.

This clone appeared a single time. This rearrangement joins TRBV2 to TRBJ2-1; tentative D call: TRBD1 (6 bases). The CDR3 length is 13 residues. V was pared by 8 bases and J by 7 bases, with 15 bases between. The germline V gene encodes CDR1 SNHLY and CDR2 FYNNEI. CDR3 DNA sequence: TGTGCCAGCTTCAGGGGTACAAGGAATGAGCAGTTCTTC. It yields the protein CASFRGTRNEQFF.

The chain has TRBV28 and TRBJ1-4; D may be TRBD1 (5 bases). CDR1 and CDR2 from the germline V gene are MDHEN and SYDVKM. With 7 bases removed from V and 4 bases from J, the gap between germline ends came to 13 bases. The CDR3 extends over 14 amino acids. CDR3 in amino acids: CASTLTAFNEKLFF. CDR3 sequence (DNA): TGTGCCAGCACCCTGACAGCCTTTAATGAAAAACTGTTTTTT.

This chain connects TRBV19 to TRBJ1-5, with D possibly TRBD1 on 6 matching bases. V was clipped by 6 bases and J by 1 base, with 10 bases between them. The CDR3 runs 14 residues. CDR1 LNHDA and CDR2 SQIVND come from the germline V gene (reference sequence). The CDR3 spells CASRRGASNQPQHF. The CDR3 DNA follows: TGTGCCAGTAGACGGGGGGCGAGCAATCAGCCCCAGCATTTT.

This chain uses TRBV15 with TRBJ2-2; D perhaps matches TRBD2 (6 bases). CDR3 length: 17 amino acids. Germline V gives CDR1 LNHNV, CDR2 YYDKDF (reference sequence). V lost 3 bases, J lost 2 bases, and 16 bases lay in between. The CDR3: CATSRTPGGSNTGELFF. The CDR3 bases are TGTGCCACCAGCAGGACCCCCGGAGGGTCCAACACCGGGGAGCTGTTTTTT.

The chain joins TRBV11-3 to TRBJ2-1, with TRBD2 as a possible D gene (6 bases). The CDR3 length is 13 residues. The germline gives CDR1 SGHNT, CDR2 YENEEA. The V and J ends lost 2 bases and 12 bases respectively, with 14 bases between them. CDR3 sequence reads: CASSLTRDGGQFF. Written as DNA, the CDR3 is TGTGCCAGCAGCTTAACCCGGGACGGGGGGCAGTTCTTC.

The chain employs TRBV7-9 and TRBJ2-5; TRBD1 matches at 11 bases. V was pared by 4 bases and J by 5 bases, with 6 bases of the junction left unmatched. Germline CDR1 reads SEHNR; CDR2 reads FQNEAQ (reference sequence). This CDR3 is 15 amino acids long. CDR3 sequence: CASSSPDRGRETQYF. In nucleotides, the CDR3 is TGTGCCAGCAGCTCTCCGGACAGGGGGCGGGAGACCCAGTACTTC. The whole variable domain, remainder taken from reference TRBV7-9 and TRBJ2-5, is DTGVSQNPRHKITKRGQNVTFRCDPISEHNRLYWYRQTLGQGPEFLTYFQNEAQLEKSRLLSDRFSAERPKGSFSTLEIQRTEQGDSAMYLCASSSPDRGRETQYFGPGTRLLVL.

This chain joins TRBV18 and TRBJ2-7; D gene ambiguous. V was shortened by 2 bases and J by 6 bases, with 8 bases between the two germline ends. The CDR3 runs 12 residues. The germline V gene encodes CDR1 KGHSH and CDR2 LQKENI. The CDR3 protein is CASSPASGEQYF. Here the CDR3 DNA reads TGTGCCAGCTCACCAGCTTCGGGCGAGCAGTACTTC.

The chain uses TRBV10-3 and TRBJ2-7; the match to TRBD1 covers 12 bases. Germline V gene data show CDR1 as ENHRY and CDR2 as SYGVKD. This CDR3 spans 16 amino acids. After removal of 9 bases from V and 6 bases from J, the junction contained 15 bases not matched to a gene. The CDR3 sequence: CAIQGYAGTGGSEQYF. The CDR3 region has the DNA TGTGCCATTCAGGGATACGCCGGGACAGGGGGCTCCGAGCAGTACTTC.

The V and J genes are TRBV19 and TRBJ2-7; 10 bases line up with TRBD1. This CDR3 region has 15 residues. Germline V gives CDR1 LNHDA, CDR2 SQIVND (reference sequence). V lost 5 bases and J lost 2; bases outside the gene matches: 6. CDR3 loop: CASSVGQGPTYEQYF. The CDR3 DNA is TGTGCCAGTAGTGTGGGACAGGGGCCGACCTACGAGCAGTACTTC.

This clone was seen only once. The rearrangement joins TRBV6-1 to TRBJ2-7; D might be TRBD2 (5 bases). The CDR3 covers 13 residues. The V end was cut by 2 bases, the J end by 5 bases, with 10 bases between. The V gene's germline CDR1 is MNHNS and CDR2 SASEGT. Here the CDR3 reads CASSERGSDEQYF. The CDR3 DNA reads TGTGCCAGCAGTGAACGAGGGTCCGACGAGCAGTACTTC.

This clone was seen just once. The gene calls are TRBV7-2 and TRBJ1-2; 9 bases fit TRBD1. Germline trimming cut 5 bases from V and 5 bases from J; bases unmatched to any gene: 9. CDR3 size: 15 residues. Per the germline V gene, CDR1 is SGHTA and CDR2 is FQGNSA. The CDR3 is CASSPRTGVLYGYTF. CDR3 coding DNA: TGTGCCAGCAGCCCCAGGACAGGGGTTCTATATGGCTACACCTTC.

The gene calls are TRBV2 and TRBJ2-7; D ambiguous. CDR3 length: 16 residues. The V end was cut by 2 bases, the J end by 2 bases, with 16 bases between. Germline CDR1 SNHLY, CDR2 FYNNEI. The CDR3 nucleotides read TGTGCCAGCAGTGAAATAATAACTTCTTACGCCTACGAGCAGTACTTC. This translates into CASSEIITSYAYEQYF.

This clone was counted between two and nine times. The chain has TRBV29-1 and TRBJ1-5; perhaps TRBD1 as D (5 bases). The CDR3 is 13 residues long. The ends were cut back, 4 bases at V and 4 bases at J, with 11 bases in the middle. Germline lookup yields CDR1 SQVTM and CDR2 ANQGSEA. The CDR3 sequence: CSVVGQSNQPQHF. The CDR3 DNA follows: TGCAGCGTTGTGGGGCAGTCGAATCAGCCCCAGCATTTT. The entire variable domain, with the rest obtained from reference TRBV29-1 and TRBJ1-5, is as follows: SAVISQKPSRDICQRGTSLTIQCQVDSQVTMMFWYRQQPGQSLTLIATANQGSEATYESGFVIDKFPISRPNLTFSTLTVSNMSPEDSSIYLCSVVGQSNQPQHFGDGTRLSIL.

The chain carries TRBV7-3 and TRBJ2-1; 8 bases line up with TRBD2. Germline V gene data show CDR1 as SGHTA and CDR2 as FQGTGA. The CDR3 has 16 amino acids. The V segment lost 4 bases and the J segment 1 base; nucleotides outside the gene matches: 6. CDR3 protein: CASSSWTSHSYNEQFF. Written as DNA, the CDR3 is TGTGCCAGCAGCTCATGGACTAGCCATTCCTACAATGAGCAGTTCTTC.